This T cell receptor (beta chain) was retrieved from a study of a mutant IDH1 vaccine in newly diagnosed glioma. Of note for this clone: Antigen specificity is unknown.

Profiled with immunoSEQ multiplex PCR; TCRdb holds only in-frame clones, not every one. The sample carries 10,000 to 15,000 clones, roughly 72% recorded once. Time point reported: week 47, end of study. Each dose delivered 300 ug of mutant IDH1 20-mer peptide subcutaneously with imiquimod. The CDR3 length is 15 residues. Germline V lookup: CDR1 MGHRA, CDR2 YSYEKL. The V gene lost 0 bases and the J gene lost 5 bases, with 13 bases spanning the gap. This TCR came from a woman aged 40 to 50 with glioma. The material was PBMCs, obtained from a glioma patient whose treatment included an IDH1 peptide vaccine. This chain uses TRBV4-1 with TRBJ2-5; possibly TRBD2 for D (5 bases). The CDR3 sequence is CASSQDRRARETQYF. CDR3 in DNA: TGCGCCAGCAGCCAAGATAGGCGGGCACGTGAGACCCAGTACTTC.